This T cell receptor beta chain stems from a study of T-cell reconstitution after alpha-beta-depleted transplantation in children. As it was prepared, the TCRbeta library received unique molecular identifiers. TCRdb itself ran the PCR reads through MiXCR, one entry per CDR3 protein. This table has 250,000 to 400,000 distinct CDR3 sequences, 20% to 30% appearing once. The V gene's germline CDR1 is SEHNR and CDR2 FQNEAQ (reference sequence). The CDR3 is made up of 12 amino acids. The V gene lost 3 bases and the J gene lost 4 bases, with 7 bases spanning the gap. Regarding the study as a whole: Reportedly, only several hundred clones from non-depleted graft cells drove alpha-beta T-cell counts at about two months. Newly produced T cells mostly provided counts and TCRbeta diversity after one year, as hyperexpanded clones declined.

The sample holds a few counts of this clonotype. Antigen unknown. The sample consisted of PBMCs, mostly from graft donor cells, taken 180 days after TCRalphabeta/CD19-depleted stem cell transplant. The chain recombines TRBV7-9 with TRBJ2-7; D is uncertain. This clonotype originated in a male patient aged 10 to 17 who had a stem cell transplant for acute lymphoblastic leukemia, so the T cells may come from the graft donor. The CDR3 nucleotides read TGTGCCAGCAGCTTCGACTGGTACGAGCAGTACTTC. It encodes CASSFDWYEQYF.